Each of the 26 T cell receptor beta chains below was sequenced from the same sample in a study of T cells in Graves' hyperthyroidism and ophthalmopathy. Amplification of TCR beta CDR3 regions used RNA as the template. The TCR CDR3 first-round RT-PCR relied on the HTBI primer set. TCRdb analysed the multiplex PCR reads with MiXCR anew, one entry per CDR3 protein. The sample contains about 95,000 distinct CDR3 sequences, about 40% of which appear only once. Sequenced material: peripheral blood or thyroid tissue (not recorded which). The receptor set was obtained from a woman aged 30 to 39 with Graves' hyperthyroidism.

The V call is TRBV7-3, the J call TRBJ2-5, with D possibly TRBD2 on 6 matching bases. The CDR3 totals 11 residues. CDR1 and CDR2 from the germline V gene are SGHTA and FQGTGA. Trimming pared 6 bases from V and 13 bases from J, leaving 15 bases between. The CDR3 bases are TGTGCCAGCAGGAGAGGAGGGCGAGTGTACTTC. Its translation: CASRRGGRVYF.

This clonotype was seen once. This CDR3 reads CSAGGQDEAFF. The DNA for the CDR3 is TGCAGTGCTGGGGGACAGGATGAAGCTTTCTTT. The chain joins TRBV20-1 to TRBJ1-1, with TRBD1 matching over 8 bases. The V segment lost 5 bases and the J segment 7 bases; nucleotides outside the gene matches: 3. Germline V gives CDR1 DFQATT, CDR2 SNEGSKA (reference sequence). CDR3 length: 11 residues.

The CDR3 spells CASSLTGGPRFEAFF. CDR3 DNA: TGTGCCAGCAGCTTAACCGGGGGGCCTCGGTTTGAAGCTTTCTTT. The chain links TRBV7-9 to TRBJ1-1; TRBD1 is a possible D gene (6 bases). The V gene lost 2 bases and the J gene lost 7 bases, with 17 bases spanning the gap. The CDR3 runs to 15 residues. The germline gives CDR1 SEHNR, CDR2 FQNEAQ (reference sequence).

This sequence joins TRBV24-1 and TRBJ1-2; D gene uncertain. The V gene lost 4 bases and the J gene lost 5 bases, with 13 bases spanning the gap. Germline V gives CDR1 KGHDR, CDR2 SFDVKD. The length of the CDR3 is 14 residues. CDR3 bases: TGTGCCACCAGTGAAGGTGGGTCCATTTATGGCTACACCTTC. Its protein is CATSEGGSIYGYTF.

As for this clonotype: With a much larger clone just one base away, this may be a read error. The chain employs TRBV4-3 and TRBJ1-5; D not certain. Germline V lookup: CDR1 LGHNA, CDR2 YSLEER. V lost 1 base and J lost 0, with 4 bases in between. This CDR3 spans 14 amino acids. The CDR3 is CASSQGISNQPQHF. DNA for the CDR3: TGCGCCAGCAGCCAAGGAATTAGCAATCAGCCCCAGCATTTT.

This rearrangement joins TRBV15 to TRBJ1-1; no clear D gene. Germline CDR1 is LNHNV and CDR2 is YYDKDF (reference sequence). Deletions cut 3 bases from V and 4 bases from J, with 12 bases between. This CDR3 spans 14 amino acids. CDR3 region: CATSSLGPITEAFF. As DNA, the CDR3 is TGTGCCACCAGCAGCCTAGGACCGATCACTGAAGCTTTCTTT.

The gene calls are TRBV5-1 and TRBJ1-2, with TRBD1 as a possible D gene (5 bases). The CDR3 extends over 15 amino acids. Germline V CDR1 and CDR2: SGHRS, YFSETQ. Trimming took 4 bases from V and 6 from J, leaving 19 bases between them. CDR3: CASSGAGQRGDGYTF. CDR3 DNA sequence: TGCGCCAGCAGCGGGGCAGGGCAGAGGGGAGATGGCTACACCTTC.

This clonotype has ten or more counts. The chain uses TRBV6-5 and TRBJ1-4; the match to TRBD1 covers 7 bases. CDR1 and CDR2 (germline): MNHEY, SVGAGI. The CDR3 has 14 residues. J gave up 4 bases and V 6 bases, and 5 bases lay outside the gene matches. This CDR3 reads CASRGGMDNEKLFF. CDR3 sequence (DNA): TGTGCCAGCAGAGGGGGCATGGATAATGAAAAACTGTTTTTT.

Here the CDR3 DNA reads TGTGCCAGCAGCTTCCGGGCCGGGACAGGGATATACACCTTC. This translates into CASSFRAGTGIYTF. J is TRBJ1-2 and V is TRBV7-8; TRBD1 matches at 9 bases. With V trimmed by 3 bases and J by 11 bases, 10 bases remained unmatched. CDR1 and CDR2 (germline): SGHVS, FQNEAQ. This CDR3 has 14 residues.

The V gene is TRBV4-1, the J gene TRBJ2-7; 12 nucleotides line up with TRBD2. Germline CDR1 MGHRA, CDR2 YSYEKL. Trimming removed 3 bases from V and 7 bases from J; junction bases left unmatched: 7. The CDR3 loop spans 15 amino acids. The CDR3 protein is CASSQAGTSGWEQYF. CDR3 DNA: TGCGCCAGCAGCCAGGCCGGGACTAGCGGGTGGGAGCAGTACTTC.

This clonotype showed up just a few times. The genes are TRBV5-4 and TRBJ2-3; D may be TRBD2 (6 bases). This CDR3 is built from 17 residues. The germline gives CDR1 SGHNT, CDR2 YYREEE (reference sequence). Trimming left V 4 bases short and J 0 bases short, with 18 bases between. The CDR3 protein is CASSKKLSGSSTDTQYF. The CDR3, as DNA: TGTGCCAGCAGCAAAAAACTAAGCGGGTCTAGCACAGATACGCAGTATTTT.

The J gene is TRBJ2-5, the V gene TRBV2, with 10 bases identical to TRBD1. The CDR3 length is 14 residues. Germline CDR1 reads SNHLY; CDR2 reads FYNNEI. Written as DNA, the CDR3 is TGTTCCGGCAGGCGGACAGGGGGGTCAGAGACCCAGTACTTC. Its translation is CSGRRTGGSETQYF.

On this clonotype itself: It may be a read error: a sequence one base away is much more abundant. This sequence joins TRBV7-9 and TRBJ1-3; D unclear. The CDR3 consists of 16 residues. The V gene's germline CDR1 is SEHNR and CDR2 FQNEAQ (reference sequence). The CDR3 nucleotides read TGCGCCAGCAGCCAAAGTTGGGAGGGAGCCACAAACACCATATATTTT. Translating it yields CASSQSWEGATNTIYF.

The rearrangement links TRBV12-3 or TRBV12-4 to TRBJ2-7; 7 positions match TRBD2. V lost 6 bases to trimming and J lost 7 bases; unmatched junction nucleotides: 12. CDR3 length equals 14 residues. CDR3 region: CASRTTSSYNEQYF. The CDR3, as DNA: TGTGCCAGCAGAACGACTAGCTCCTACAATGAGCAGTACTTC.

This clonotype has only one observation. A much bigger clone sits one base away, suggesting this may be a read error. The chain is built from TRBV24-1 and TRBJ1-5; the D is unclear. V lost 7 bases, J lost 7 bases, and 19 bases lay in between. CDR1 is KGHDR and CDR2 is SFDVKD in the germline V gene. This CDR3 spans 15 amino acids. The CDR3 coding sequence is TGTGCCACCAGGAGACAAGGTTCGAGCGGGCAGCCCCAGCATTTT. This gives the protein CATRRQGSSGQPQHF.

CDR3 protein: CASSRGRYSNQPQHF. The DNA for the CDR3 is TGTGCCAGTAGTCGAGGCAGGTATAGCAATCAGCCCCAGCATTTT. The V gene is TRBV19, the J gene TRBJ1-5; no definite D call. V was cut by 5 bases and J by 0 bases, with 11 bases left in between. The CDR3 totals 15 residues. The V gene's germline CDR1 is LNHDA and CDR2 SQIVND (reference sequence).

This clonotype was seen at least ten times. The J gene is TRBJ1-5, the V gene TRBV7-8; D is undetermined. CDR1 is SGHVS and CDR2 is FQNEAQ in the germline V gene. Trimming shortened V by 2 bases and J by 2 bases, and 19 bases separated the two germline ends. The CDR3 totals 18 residues. CDR3 bases: TGTGCCAGCAGCTTAAGTTCAGTCTCCCCGGCGGGCAATCAGCCCCAGCATTTT. Translating gives CASSLSSVSPAGNQPQHF. Full variable domain (outside the CDR3, taken from reference TRBV7-8 and TRBJ1-5): GAGVSQSPRYKVAKRGQDVALRCDPISGHVSLFWYQQALGQGPEFLTYFQNEAQLDKSGLPSDRFFAERPEGSVSTLKIQRTQQEDSAVYLCASSLSSVSPAGNQPQHFGDGTRLSIL.

As to this clonotype: This may stem from a read error, because a much larger clone lies one nucleotide away. The chain employs TRBV6-5 and TRBJ2-7; 10 bases are a match to TRBD2. Germline V gene data show CDR1 as MNHEY and CDR2 as SVGAGI. This CDR3 is 14 amino acids long. CDR3 in DNA: TGTGCCCGCAGTTACCTGGGACTAGCGTTAAAGCAGTACTTC. Its translation is CARSYLGLALKQYF.

This clonotype came up many times. The chain couples TRBV19 to TRBJ2-7; tentatively, D is TRBD1 (6 bases). Trimming took off 4 bases at V and 5 bases at J, with 15 bases between the two ends. Germline loops: CDR1 LNHDA, CDR2 SQIVND (reference sequence). CDR3 size: 14 residues. As DNA, the CDR3 is TGTGCCAGTAGTACTTCCCCGGGACAACACGAGCAGTACTTC. The encoded protein is CASSTSPGQHEQYF.

The rearrangement joins TRBV6-6 to TRBJ2-7; D unresolved. Per germline, CDR1 MNHNY and CDR2 SVGAGI (reference sequence). The V gene lost 4 bases and the J gene lost 0 bases, with 16 bases spanning the gap. This CDR3 region has 16 residues. Here the CDR3 reads CASSLGSTVSSYEQYF. The DNA of the CDR3 is TGTGCCAGCAGTTTAGGGTCGACGGTAAGCTCCTACGAGCAGTACTTC.

Ten or more counts support this clonotype. The chain carries TRBV28 and TRBJ1-5; D call uncertain. V gave up 2 bases and J gave up 5 bases, with 10 bases separating them. Germline CDR1 is MDHEN and CDR2 is SYDVKM. The CDR3 has 14 amino acids. DNA for the CDR3: TGTGCCAGCAGTTTAGGCGGGTTGCATCAGCCCCAGCATTTT. This encodes CASSLGGLHQPQHF.

This clonotype has just a few counts. The chain recombines TRBV5-1 with TRBJ2-3; the D is unclear. The CDR3 totals 13 residues. The germline CDR1 and CDR2 sequences are SGHRS and YFSETQ. The V and J ends lost 4 bases and 3 bases respectively, with 9 bases between them. CDR3 DNA sequence: TGCGCCAGCAGCGTCATAAGGACAGATACGCAGTATTTT. This sequence encodes CASSVIRTDTQYF.

There are many counts of this clonotype. The chain couples TRBV7-3 to TRBJ2-7; 8 positions agree with TRBD2. The V and J ends lost 0 bases and 5 bases, in that order; junction bases with no gene match: 6. The CDR3 contains 15 residues. Germline loops: CDR1 SGHTA, CDR2 FQGTGA. CDR3 nucleotide sequence: TGTGCCAGCAGCTTAACTGGCGGGAGGATTGACGAGCAGTACTTC. It encodes CASSLTGGRIDEQYF. Together with reference TRBV7-3 and TRBJ2-7, the CDR3 gives the full variable domain: GAGVSQTPSNKVTEKGKYVELRCDPISGHTALYWYRQSLGQGPEFLIYFQGTGAADDSGLPNDRFFAVRPEGSVSTLKIQRTERGDSAVYLCASSLTGGRIDEQYFGPGTRLTVT.

V and J are TRBV19 and TRBJ1-1; TRBD1 might be the D (5 bases). In germline, CDR1 is LNHDA, CDR2 SQIVND (reference sequence). This CDR3 has 14 residues. V dropped 3 bases and J dropped 1 base, with 9 bases sitting between them. The CDR3 DNA reads as TGTGCCAGTAGTATCCAGGGATGGAACACTGAAGCTTTCTTT. It yields the protein CASSIQGWNTEAFF.

This clonotype has at least ten counts. V gene TRBV4-2 combines with J gene TRBJ1-3; 8 nucleotides line up with TRBD1. The junction had 4 bases not matched to a gene; V was cut back by 6 bases and J by 0 bases. The CDR3 covers 15 residues. Germline V CDR1 and CDR2: LGHNA, YNFKEQ. CDR3 sequence reads: CASRRDRNSGNTIYF. The CDR3 nucleotides are TGTGCCAGCAGGAGGGACAGGAACTCTGGAAACACCATATATTTT.

In this sample, this clonotype turned up many times. V gene TRBV12-3 or TRBV12-4 combines with J gene TRBJ2-7, with D unresolved. V was trimmed by 2 bases and J by 6 bases, leaving 14 bases between them. The CDR3 is 14 amino acids. The CDR3 is CASSLWAQETEQYF. CDR3 nucleotide sequence: TGTGCCAGCAGTTTATGGGCCCAGGAAACCGAGCAGTACTTC.